This T cell receptor (beta chain) was captured in a study of beta chain features in type 1 diabetes (dated by TCRdb to between 2018 and 2020). A note on the overall study: No differences in mean age, gender distribution, total cell number or subset yield were found between patients and healthy donors. A total of roughly 100 million sorted cells were examined across all samples, and the number of cells per subset was strongly correlated with RNA yield. In the study, recently diagnosed type 1 diabetes patients and matched healthy donors were compared on the TCRB repertoires of their sorted circulating CD4+ T cell subsets. Regulatory and stem cell-like memory subsets were isolated from only 8 patients and roughly 8 healthy donors, whereas naive and central memory subsets came from all 30 or so donors. Summary of the overall study and its limitations: Because the HLA sub-analyses included only small numbers of individuals, any influence of HLA type on TCRB rearrangement was left unresolved. The naive, central memory and regulatory TCRB repertoires appeared to resemble one another more closely among patients than among healthy donors. At VDJ recombination sites, patients with type 1 diabetes made fewer insertions and deleted more nucleotides, a pattern implying thymic rearrangement abnormalities. PCR might favor shorter templates, but patient and control samples were amplified and corrected together, so any skew would affect both groups equally. A moderate but significant shortening of TCRB CDR3 length was observed in type 1 diabetes patients in all four CD4+ subsets. Because cDNA rather than genomic DNA was sequenced, highly expressing activated cells could have been over-represented, although no difference in activation and CD3 levels was found between groups.

Each donor gave one peripheral blood draw, averaging approximately 120 mL, which was collected into heparinised tubes. A BD FACSAria II was used to sort naive, central memory, regulatory and stem cell-like memory CD4+ T cells with a panel that included CD45RO, CCR7, CD25, CD127, CD95 and CD27. A purity above 95% was achieved for all sorted populations. PBMCs were isolated right away by Lymphoprep density gradient centrifugation and were stained directly, without culture. To minimize batch effects, samples were stained and sorted in pairs, one healthy donor with one patient per experiment. As concerns this clone: Its antigen specificity is not known. No base quality values were provided; no much bigger clone lies one nucleotide off.

The entire amount of isolated RNA was reverse transcribed using the High Capacity cDNA Reverse Transcription Kit, so the sequenced TCRB transcripts were expressed ones. Deep immunoSEQ sequencing was applied to naive, central memory and regulatory T cell samples, giving an average of about 3.4 million total reads per sample. Sorted cells were lysed in RLT buffer and RNA was extracted with DNase-treated RNeasy Micro or Mini kits, depending on cell number. To prevent cross-contamination, every cell subset was processed on its own, while patient and healthy donor samples were processed together. Using the immunoSEQ multiplex PCR, TCRB sequences were amplified from cDNA into 87-bp fragments spanning the CDR3 region. Sequencing of the amplicons was done on the Illumina HiSeq platform. Processing in the source paper ran as follows. PCR bias was corrected computationally using synthetic template baselines, and reads within Hamming distance 2 were collapsed, with unmergeable singletons discarded. By aligning reads against IMGT, V, D and J genes, CDR3 length, and insertions or deletions at six rearrangement sites were assigned. Within each subset, clonotype counts were normalized to the number of sorted cells before true diversity and Gini coefficients were calculated with the tcR R package. Repertoire sharing was quantified using the overlap coefficient calculated on TCRB nucleotide sequences. The table comes from immuneACCESS by way of TCRdb, which keeps in-frame sequences with V and J called. Part of the clones is missing from these tables; in studies checked, under half for an unresolved V gene and the rest for unknown reasons. D and trimming come from the DNA, and the V and J calls and clone size come from that table. The sample table holds hundreds of thousands of clones, of which approximately 9.7% were seen once. The ten largest clonotypes hold over 0.95% of the sample.

Looking up the germline V gene yields CDR1 SGHRS and CDR2 YFSETQ. The CDR3 sequence holds 15 residues, the cysteine and phenylalanine included. Just CDR3 DNA is preserved here, 45 bases in frame from base 1. Relative to germline, V is 0 bases shorter and J is 2 bases shorter, with 12 bases between their ends. The source of this sequence is a man aged 25-40 years with type 1 diabetes. In this chain, TRBV5-1 is recombined with TRBJ2-7; the D gene is tentatively TRBD1 or TRBD2, each matching 5 bases. The sample was central memory CD4+ T cells from blood. The CDR3 protein sequence reads: CASSLAWQGPYEQYF. The nucleotide sequence is TGCGCCAGCAGCTTGGCCTGGCAGGGACCCTACGAGCAGTACTTC.